One sample yielded the 8 T cell receptor beta chains listed below, sequenced in a study of cytomegalovirus exposure and HLA in healthy donors. Both 60 Vbeta primers and 13 Jbeta primers went into the PCR. The protocol was immunoSEQ multiplex PCR, while the TCRdb copy is restricted to in-frame clones and leaves out a portion. The sample yields about 87,000 clones, of which the top ten take up roughly 14%. The specimen sequenced was PBMCs. The receptors stem from a man in his fifties or sixties in good health and CMV-seropositive.

The V call is TRBV11-2, the J call TRBJ1-1, with no clear D. There are 11 residues in the CDR3. Germline V gene sequence: CDR1 SGHAT, CDR2 FQNNGV. V was trimmed by 2 bases and J by 6 bases, leaving 4 bases between them. The CDR3 here is CASSLLAEAFF. The CDR3 bases are TGTGCCAGCAGCTTACTAGCTGAAGCTTTCTTT.

The chain has TRBV5-1 and TRBJ1-1; D unclear. CDR1 is SGHRS, CDR2 YFSETQ, per germline. Trimming cost V 0 bases and J 6 bases, with 12 bases left between them. The CDR3 runs 14 residues. The CDR3 spells CASSLGQGSAEAFF. For the CDR3, the DNA is TGCGCCAGCAGCTTGGGACAAGGATCGGCTGAAGCTTTCTTT. Full variable domain (remainder filled in from reference TRBV5-1 and TRBJ1-1): KAGVTQTPRYLIKTRGQQVTLSCSPISGHRSVSWYQQTPGQGLQFLFEYFSETQRNKGNFPGRFSGRQFSNSRSEMNVSTLELGDSALYLCASSLGQGSAEAFFGQGTRLTVV.

The gene calls are TRBV27 and TRBJ1-1; 10 bases line up with TRBD1. Unmatched junction bases numbered 5, after V lost 6 bases and J lost 4 bases. The CDR3 sequence is 14 residues long. CDR1 is MNHEY and CDR2 is SMNVEV in the germline V gene (reference sequence). CDR3 protein: CASSARDRGTEAFF. Written as DNA, the CDR3 is TGTGCCAGCAGCGCCCGGGACAGGGGCACTGAAGCTTTCTTT.

V gene TRBV19 combines with J gene TRBJ2-5, with D perhaps matching TRBD2 (6 bases). Germline CDR1 is LNHDA and CDR2 is SQIVND (reference sequence). CDR3 length: 14 amino acids. The ends were cut back, 8 bases at V and 5 bases at J, with 18 bases in the middle. CDR3 in amino acids: CASRRASGGETQYF. The CDR3, as DNA: TGTGCCAGTCGACGGGCCTCAGGAGGGGAGACCCAGTACTTC.

The V and J genes are TRBV7-2 and TRBJ2-2; TRBD1 might be the D (5 bases). The CDR3 is 15 residues long. The germline V gene has CDR1 SGHTA and CDR2 FQGNSA. Trimming cost V 5 bases and J 0 bases, with 10 bases left between them. The CDR3 sequence is CASSNDRPNTGELFF. CDR3 DNA: TGTGCCAGCAGCAATGACAGACCGAACACCGGGGAGCTGTTTTTT.

The gene calls are TRBV6-6 and TRBJ2-2; 8 positions agree with TRBD2. The CDR3 is 14 amino acids. The germline CDR1 and CDR2 sequences are MNHNY and SVGAGI (reference sequence). J lost 5 bases, V lost 10 bases, and 9 bases had no gene match. For the CDR3, the DNA is TGTGCCACTCAGCGGGAGTCGTTGACCGGGGAGCTGTTTTTT. Amino acid sequence: CATQRESLTGELFF.

The chain is built from TRBV4-1 and TRBJ2-2, with a tentative D call TRBD2 (5 bases). The CDR3 is made up of 16 amino acids. Germline V lookup: CDR1 MGHRA, CDR2 YSYEKL. V was pared by 2 bases and J by 2 bases, with 12 bases between. CDR3 nucleotides: TGCGCCAGCAGCCAACAACCTGGACTTAACACCGGGGAGCTGTTTTTT. This gives the protein CASSQQPGLNTGELFF.

The rearrangement links TRBV2 to TRBJ1-2, with D hard to call. The ends were cut back, 1 base at V and 3 bases at J, with 9 bases in the middle. The V gene's germline CDR1 is SNHLY and CDR2 FYNNEI. This CDR3 has 14 amino acids. The CDR3 protein is CASSEDPVDYGYTF. The CDR3 region has the DNA TGTGCCAGCAGTGAAGACCCGGTTGACTATGGCTACACCTTC.